A single sample gave rise to the 19 T cell receptor beta chains below, sequenced in a study of post-analysis software for immune sequencing data (dated by TCRdb to 2014 to 2015). Paper-wide results and their limitations: Roughly 5 TRBV segments, including TRBV5-6, TRBV5-1 and TRBV20-1, were significantly more frequent in patients than controls.

No antigen has been identified for these receptors. Library construction relied on PCR. Reads for this sample came from an Illumina HiSeq 2500. To reduce PCR and sequencing biases, unique molecular identifiers were incorporated into the TCR beta cDNA libraries. TCRdb reprocessed the public reads (quality trimming at Q25 with fastp, clone calling with MiXCR) and kept in-frame beta chains. Rows with one shared CDR3 protein collapse into an entry with the most common genes and DNA. This sample comprises 750,000 to 950,000 distinct CDR3 sequences, roughly 58% of them detected only once. The biggest ten clones account for around 4.5% of the sample. What was sequenced was blood. The receptors were gathered from a girl between 5 and 17 years old with multiple sclerosis.

V gene TRBV6-5 combines with J gene TRBJ2-1, with 11 bases that match TRBD2. The CDR3 has 13 amino acids. The V gene end was trimmed by 10 bases and the J gene end by 7 bases; junction bases not matched to a gene: 6. Germline CDR1 reads MNHEY; CDR2 reads SVGAGI. The CDR3 DNA is TGTGCCACCGGACTAGCGGGCGATAATGAGCAGTTCTTC. Residues: CATGLAGDNEQFF.

V gene TRBV20-1 combines with J gene TRBJ2-1; the D gene is possibly TRBD2 (5 bases). The assigned J gene may be wrong: the sequence end matches TRBJ2-7 better. This CDR3 comprises 15 residues. In germline, CDR1 is DFQATT, CDR2 SNEGSKA (reference sequence). The CDR3: CSARDIRGTYNEQYF. The CDR3 nucleotides read TGCAGTGCTAGAGATATACGGGGTACCTACAATGAGCAGTACTTC.

The chain links TRBV7-8 to TRBJ2-3; 9 bases map to TRBD1. This CDR3 contains 16 residues. J lost 5 bases, V lost 0 bases, and 6 bases had no gene match. Per germline, CDR1 SGHVS and CDR2 FQNEAQ. CDR3 loop: CASSLAGTGPQDTQYF. As DNA, the CDR3 is TGTGCCAGCAGCTTAGCGGGGACAGGGCCCCAAGATACGCAGTATTTT. The whole variable domain, remainder taken from reference TRBV7-8 and TRBJ2-3, is GAGVSQSPRYKVAKRGQDVALRCDPISGHVSLFWYQQALGQGPEFLTYFQNEAQLDKSGLPSDRFFAERPEGSVSTLKIQRTQQEDSAVYLCASSLAGTGPQDTQYFGPGTRLTVL.

This rearrangement joins TRBV20-1 to TRBJ2-1, with 9 bases aligning to TRBD2. The CDR3 consists of 14 residues. Germline trimming cut 0 bases from V and 5 bases from J; bases unmatched to any gene: 2. The germline gives CDR1 DFQATT, CDR2 SNEGSKA (reference sequence). In DNA, the CDR3 is TGCAGTGCTAGAGATGGGACTAGCCACAATGAGCAGTTCTTC. Translation: CSARDGTSHNEQFF.

Worth noting for this clonotype: A junction boundary mismatches the germline segment, possibly from a read error. The chain carries TRBV25-1 and TRBJ2-6, with D uncertain. Looked up from germline, CDR1 is MGHDK and CDR2 is SYGVNS. This CDR3 is 14 amino acids long. The CDR3, as DNA: TGCGCCAGCAGTGACACCTCTGGGGCCAACGTCCTGACTTTC. Its protein product is CASSDTSGANVLTF.

CDR3 protein: CASSTIDRGTTEAFF. CDR3 DNA sequence: TGCGCCAGCAGCACCATAGACAGGGGGACCACTGAAGCTTTCTTT. The gene calls are TRBV5-1 and TRBJ1-1; 9 bases fit TRBD1. Unmatched junction bases numbered 8, after V lost 4 bases and J lost 4 bases. Germline V gives CDR1 SGHRS, CDR2 YFSETQ. The CDR3 is made up of 15 amino acids.

This clonotype was found a few times. The rearrangement links TRBV29-1 to TRBJ2-7; 7 bases match TRBD1. Germline V CDR1 and CDR2: SQVTM, ANQGSEA. The V gene end was trimmed by 3 bases and the J gene end by 2 bases; junction bases not matched to a gene: 4. The CDR3 runs 13 residues. CDR3: CSVDLQGTYEQYF. CDR3 nucleotide sequence: TGCAGCGTTGACCTACAGGGGACCTACGAGCAGTACTTC.

This rearrangement joins TRBV10-1 to TRBJ2-1; 8 nucleotides line up with TRBD2. This CDR3 is 16 amino acids long. V dropped 1 base and J dropped 0; count of bases not matched to a gene: 2. The germline CDR1 and CDR2 sequences are WNHNN and SYGVQD (reference sequence). CDR3 DNA sequence: TGCGCCAGCAGTGAGTTAACTAGCGGCTCCTACAATGAGCAGTTCTTC. As protein: CASSELTSGSYNEQFF.

The chain recombines TRBV7-6 with TRBJ1-1; D possibly corresponds to TRBD1 (6 bases). Germline V gene lookup returns CDR1 SGHVS and CDR2 FNYEAQ. With 7 bases removed from V and 3 bases from J, the gap between germline ends came to 12 bases. The CDR3 spans 13 residues. The CDR3 here is CASISDRDTEAFF. As DNA, the CDR3 is TGTGCCAGCATCTCGGACAGAGACACTGAAGCTTTCTTT.

J is TRBJ2-5 and V is TRBV5-1; D ambiguous. V lost 4 bases and J lost 5, with 15 bases in between. This CDR3 spans 14 amino acids. Germline CDR1 and CDR2: SGHRS and YFSETQ. Here the CDR3 reads CASSLNTAGETQYF. The DNA of the CDR3 is TGCGCCAGCAGCCTAAACACCGCCGGGGAGACCCAGTACTTC. Supplemented by reference TRBV5-1 and TRBJ2-5, the full variable domain reads KAGVTQTPRYLIKTRGQQVTLSCSPISGHRSVSWYQQTPGQGLQFLFEYFSETQRNKGNFPGRFSGRQFSNSRSEMNVSTLELGDSALYLCASSLNTAGETQYFGPGTRLLVL.

The chain has TRBV6-5 and TRBJ1-5; the match to TRBD1 covers 7 bases. V lost 5 bases, J lost 9 bases, and 7 bases stayed unmatched. There are 13 residues in the CDR3. Per germline, CDR1 MNHEY and CDR2 SVGAGI. Written as DNA, the CDR3 is TGTGCCAGCAGTGGGACAGCTTTTACGCCCCAGCATTTT. It codes for CASSGTAFTPQHF.

The sample holds a few counts of this clonotype. The chain uses TRBV5-1 and TRBJ2-7; tentatively, D is TRBD1 (5 bases). This CDR3 is 14 amino acids long. Looked up from germline, CDR1 is SGHRS and CDR2 is YFSETQ. V lost 2 bases, J lost 2 bases, and 11 bases lay in between. The CDR3 DNA reads as TGCGCCAGCAGCTTTGGCGGACAACCCTACGAGCAGTACTTC. Protein sequence: CASSFGGQPYEQYF.

For the CDR3, the DNA is TGCAGCGATGACAGGGGTGTGGCAGATACGCAGTATTTT. This encodes CSDDRGVADTQYF. The chain carries TRBV29-1 and TRBJ2-3; 8 nucleotides align to TRBD1. The CDR3 has 13 residues. Trimming cost V 7 bases and J 4 bases; bases outside gene matches: 7. From germline, CDR1 is SQVTM and CDR2 ANQGSEA.

V is TRBV29-1 and J is TRBJ2-1; 9 bases align to TRBD2. The germline V gene has CDR1 SQVTM and CDR2 ANQGSEA. The CDR3 extends over 13 amino acids. The V and J ends lost 6 bases and 6 bases, in that order; junction bases with no gene match: 6. This chain's CDR3 is CSVVAGAVNEQFF. DNA of the CDR3: TGCAGCGTCGTAGCGGGGGCGGTCAATGAGCAGTTCTTC.

CDR3 loop: CASSDIGVFKNIQYF. As DNA, the CDR3 is TGTGCCAGCAGTGATATAGGGGTGTTCAAAAACATTCAGTACTTC. The V gene is TRBV6-1, the J gene TRBJ2-4; the D gene is possibly TRBD1 (5 bases). Looked up from germline, CDR1 is MNHNS and CDR2 is SASEGT. The CDR3 spans 15 residues. Trimming left V 3 bases short and J 3 bases short, with 12 bases between.

This rearrangement joins TRBV7-6 to TRBJ1-1; no firm D call. With 5 bases removed from V and 0 bases from J, the gap between germline ends came to 16 bases. The CDR3 totals 16 residues. Germline values: CDR1 SGHVS, CDR2 FNYEAQ. CDR3 sequence (DNA): TGTGCCAGCAGCAGCGCGGCAGGATTCATGAACACTGAAGCTTTCTTT. Amino acid sequence: CASSSAAGFMNTEAFF.

This clonotype was seen a handful of times. This chain connects TRBV29-1 to TRBJ2-3; D is ambiguous. Trimming cost V 4 bases and J 0 bases, with 8 bases left between them. The CDR3 contains 13 residues. In germline, CDR1 is SQVTM, CDR2 ANQGSEA. CDR3 DNA sequence: TGCAGCGTTGTTACATCTAGCACAGATACGCAGTATTTT. It yields the protein CSVVTSSTDTQYF.

V gene TRBV5-6 combines with J gene TRBJ2-3; D might be TRBD1 (5 bases). Germline V lookup: CDR1 SGHDT, CDR2 YYEEEE. This CDR3 spans 16 amino acids. Trimming took 4 bases from V and 2 from J, leaving 17 bases between them. The CDR3 sequence is CASSLGASFDTDTQYF. As DNA, the CDR3 is TGTGCCAGCAGCCTAGGGGCGAGCTTCGACACAGATACGCAGTATTTT.

J is TRBJ2-1 and V is TRBV5-1, with a tentative D call TRBD1 (6 bases). The germline V gene has CDR1 SGHRS and CDR2 YFSETQ. The ends were cut back, 0 bases at V and 0 bases at J, with 10 bases in the middle. The CDR3 runs 16 residues. The CDR3 sequence: CASSLVQGGSYNEQFF. CDR3 sequence (DNA): TGCGCCAGCAGCTTGGTACAGGGCGGCTCCTACAATGAGCAGTTCTTC.